What follows is one T cell receptor beta chain and its context. Its antigen is still unknown. Only CD45RO-negative cells positively selected for CCR7 counted as naive CD8 cells, so terminally differentiated effector memory CD45RA+ cells were excluded. The entry originates in a study of shared clonotypes between healthy human individuals. Looking at the study overall: The donors, two women and a few men, were aged 18 to 49. Study-wide results and limits: With a handful of donors compared, around 5.4% of naive CD4 clonotypes were shared.

The CDR3 totals 14 residues. J was trimmed by 11 bases and V by 5 bases; bases with no gene match: 12. The germline V gene has CDR1 MDHEN and CDR2 SYDVKM. Genomic DNA belonging to each subset was distributed in equal measure over several immunoSEQ plates. In the original processing: For the immunoSEQ data, sequences were junction-only without quality scores, so filtering differed. TCRdb's copy holds only in-frame clones and misses some; the assay was immunoSEQ multiplex PCR. The V and J calls and the clone size are those of that table, but D and trimming were determined from the DNA. The sample lists about 2.1 million clones; about 93% were seen once.

Sequenced input: naive CD8+ T cells from PBMCs. This TCR derives from a man between 18 and 35 years old in good health. Some clones in this sample may be carry-over from other donors' samples. The chain has TRBV28 and TRBJ2-4, with 7 positions matching TRBD1. The CDR3 spells CASSPDRALYFQYF. CDR3 DNA: TGTGCCAGCAGTCCAGACAGGGCTCTGTACTTTCAGTACTTC.